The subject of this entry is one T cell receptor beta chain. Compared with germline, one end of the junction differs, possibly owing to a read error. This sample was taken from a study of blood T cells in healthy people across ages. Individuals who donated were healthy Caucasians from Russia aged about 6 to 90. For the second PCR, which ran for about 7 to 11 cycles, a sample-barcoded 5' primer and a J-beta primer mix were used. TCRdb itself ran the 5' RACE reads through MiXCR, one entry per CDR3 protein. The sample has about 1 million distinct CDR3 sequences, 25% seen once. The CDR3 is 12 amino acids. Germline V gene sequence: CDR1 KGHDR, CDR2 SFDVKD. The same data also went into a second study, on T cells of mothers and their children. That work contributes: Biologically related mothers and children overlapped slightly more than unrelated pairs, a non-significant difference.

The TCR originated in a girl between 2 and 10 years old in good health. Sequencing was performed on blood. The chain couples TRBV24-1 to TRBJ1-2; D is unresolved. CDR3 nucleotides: TGTGCCACCAGTGGTTTGGTGAGCGGCTACACCTTC. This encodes CATSGLVSGYTF.